The text below deals with one T cell receptor (beta chain). Its antigen is undetermined. The data originate from a study of siplizumab effects on memory and regulatory T cells. The V gene end was trimmed by 10 bases and the J gene end by 7 bases; junction bases not matched to a gene: 9. Germline CDR1 WNHNN, CDR2 SYGVQD (reference sequence). This CDR3 region has 13 residues. Study findings and constraints: It seemed that naive T cells were more diverse than memory cells and were major contributors to the alloresponse. For siplizumab cultures, the suppressive function of their proliferating Tregs was not confirmed. Proliferating clones, CD4+ or CD8+, lacked an assignable naive or memory phenotype in roughly 75-95% of cases.

Assay used: immunoSEQ multiplex PCR; TCRdb lists only in-frame clones, some missing. The table records some 100,000 clones, about 91% of them present only once. The source of this sequence is a human donor in good health. This chain connects TRBV10-1 to TRBJ2-4, with TRBD1 identical over 8 bases. What was sequenced was Tregs sorted from blood. CDR3: CATSKGQGNIQYF. CDR3 DNA sequence: TGCGCCACTTCGAAAGGACAGGGCAACATTCAGTACTTC.